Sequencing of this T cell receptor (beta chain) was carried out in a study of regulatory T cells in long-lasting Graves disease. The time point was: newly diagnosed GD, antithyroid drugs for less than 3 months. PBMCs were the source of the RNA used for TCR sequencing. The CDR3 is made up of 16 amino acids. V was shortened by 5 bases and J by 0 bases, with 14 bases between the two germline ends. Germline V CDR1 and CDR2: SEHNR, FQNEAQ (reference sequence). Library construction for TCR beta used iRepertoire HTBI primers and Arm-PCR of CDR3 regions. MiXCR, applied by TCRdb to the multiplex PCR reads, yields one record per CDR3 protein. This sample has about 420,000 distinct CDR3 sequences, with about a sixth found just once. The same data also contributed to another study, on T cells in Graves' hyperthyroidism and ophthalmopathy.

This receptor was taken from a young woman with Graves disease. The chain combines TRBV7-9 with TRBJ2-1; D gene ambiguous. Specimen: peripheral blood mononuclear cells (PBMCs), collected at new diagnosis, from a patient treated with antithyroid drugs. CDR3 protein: CASSPGIRSSYNEQFF. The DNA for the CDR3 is TGTGCCAGCAGCCCAGGAATCCGGAGCTCCTACAATGAGCAGTTCTTC.